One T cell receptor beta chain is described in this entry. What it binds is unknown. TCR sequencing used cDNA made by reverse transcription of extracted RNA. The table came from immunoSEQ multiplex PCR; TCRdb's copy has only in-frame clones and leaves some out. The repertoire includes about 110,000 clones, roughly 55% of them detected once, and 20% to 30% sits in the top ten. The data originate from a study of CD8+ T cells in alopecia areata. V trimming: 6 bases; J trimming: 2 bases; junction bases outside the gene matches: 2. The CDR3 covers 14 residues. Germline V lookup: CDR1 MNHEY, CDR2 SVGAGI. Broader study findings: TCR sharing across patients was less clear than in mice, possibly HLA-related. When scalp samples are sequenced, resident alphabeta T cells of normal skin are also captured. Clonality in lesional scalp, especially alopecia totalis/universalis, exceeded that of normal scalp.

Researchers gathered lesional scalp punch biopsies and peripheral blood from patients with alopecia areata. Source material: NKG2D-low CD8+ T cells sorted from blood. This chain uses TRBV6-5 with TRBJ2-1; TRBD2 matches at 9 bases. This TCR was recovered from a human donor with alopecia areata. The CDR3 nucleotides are TGTGCCAGCAGCTCTAGCGGGGCCTACAATGAGCAGTTCTTC. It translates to CASSSSGAYNEQFF.